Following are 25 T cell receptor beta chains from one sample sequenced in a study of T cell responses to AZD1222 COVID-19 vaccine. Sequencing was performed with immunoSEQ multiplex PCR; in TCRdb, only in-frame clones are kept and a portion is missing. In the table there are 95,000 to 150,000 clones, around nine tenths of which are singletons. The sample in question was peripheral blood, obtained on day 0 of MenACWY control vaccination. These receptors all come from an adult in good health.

CDR3 in amino acids: CASNTLGRGAYEQFF. The CDR3 DNA sequence: TGTGCCAGCAACACCCTAGGGAGGGGGGCCTATGAGCAGTTCTTC. The gene calls are TRBV5-8 and TRBJ2-1; weak D call: TRBD2 (7 bases). The V gene lost 6 bases and the J gene lost 8 bases, with 21 bases spanning the gap. CDR1 is SGHTS, CDR2 YDEGEE, per germline. The CDR3 is made up of 15 amino acids.

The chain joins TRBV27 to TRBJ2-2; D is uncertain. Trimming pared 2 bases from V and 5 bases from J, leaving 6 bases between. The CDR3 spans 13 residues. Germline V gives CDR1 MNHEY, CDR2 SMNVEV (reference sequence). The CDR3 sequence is CASSLDFTGELFF. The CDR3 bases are TGTGCCAGCAGTTTAGACTTTACCGGGGAGCTGTTTTTT.

CDR3 sequence (DNA): TGTGCCAGCCGACTAGCGGGACCCCGTAGCACAGATACGCAGTATTTT. This codes for CASRLAGPRSTDTQYF. This chain uses TRBV19 with TRBJ2-3; 11 bases line up with TRBD2. Germline loops: CDR1 LNHDA, CDR2 SQIVND (reference sequence). This CDR3 has 16 residues. The V segment lost 9 bases and the J segment 0 bases; nucleotides outside the gene matches: 8.

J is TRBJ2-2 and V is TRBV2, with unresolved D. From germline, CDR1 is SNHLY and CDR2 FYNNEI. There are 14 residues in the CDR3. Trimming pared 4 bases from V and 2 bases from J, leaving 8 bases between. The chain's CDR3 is CASSASRNTGELFF. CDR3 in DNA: TGTGCCAGCAGTGCGTCAAGAAACACCGGGGAGCTGTTTTTT.

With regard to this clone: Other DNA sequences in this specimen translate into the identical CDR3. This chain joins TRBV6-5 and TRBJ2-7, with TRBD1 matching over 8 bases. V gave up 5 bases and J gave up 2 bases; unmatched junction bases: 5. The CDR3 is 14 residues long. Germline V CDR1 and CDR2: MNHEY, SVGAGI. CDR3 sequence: CASSPGTGPYEQYF. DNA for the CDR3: TGTGCCAGCAGTCCCGGGACAGGTCCCTACGAGCAGTACTTC.

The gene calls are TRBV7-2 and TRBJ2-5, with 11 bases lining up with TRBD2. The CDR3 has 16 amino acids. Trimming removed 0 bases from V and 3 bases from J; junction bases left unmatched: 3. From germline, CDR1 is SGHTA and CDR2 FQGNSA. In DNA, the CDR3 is TGTGCCAGCAGCTTAGCGGGGACTAGCGGAAAAGAGACCCAGTACTTC. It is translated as CASSLAGTSGKETQYF.

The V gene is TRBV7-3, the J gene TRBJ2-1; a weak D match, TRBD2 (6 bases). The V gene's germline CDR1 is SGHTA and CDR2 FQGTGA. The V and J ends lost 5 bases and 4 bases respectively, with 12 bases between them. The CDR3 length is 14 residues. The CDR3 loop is CASSPQGRYNEQFF. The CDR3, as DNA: TGTGCCAGCAGCCCCCAAGGGAGGTACAATGAGCAGTTCTTC.

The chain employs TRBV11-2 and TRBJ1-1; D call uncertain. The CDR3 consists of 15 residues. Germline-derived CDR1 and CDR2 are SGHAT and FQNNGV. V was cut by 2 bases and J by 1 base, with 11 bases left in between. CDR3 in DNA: TGTGCCAGCAGCTTAAGTGTTCAATGGAACACTGAAGCTTTCTTT. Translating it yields CASSLSVQWNTEAFF.

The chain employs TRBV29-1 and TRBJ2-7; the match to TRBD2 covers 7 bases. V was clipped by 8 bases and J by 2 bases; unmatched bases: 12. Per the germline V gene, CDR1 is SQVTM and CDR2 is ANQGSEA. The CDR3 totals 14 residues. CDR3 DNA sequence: TGCAGCCCCCAAGAGGGAGGGCCGACCTACGAGCAGTACTTC. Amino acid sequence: CSPQEGGPTYEQYF.

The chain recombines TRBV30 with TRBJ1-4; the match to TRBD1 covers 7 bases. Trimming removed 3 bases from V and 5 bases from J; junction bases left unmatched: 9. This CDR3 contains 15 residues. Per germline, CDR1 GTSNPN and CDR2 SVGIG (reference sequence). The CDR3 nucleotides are TGTGCCTGGAGGGGTAAACAGGGGCTCAATGAAAAACTGTTTTTT. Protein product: CAWRGKQGLNEKLFF.

This CDR3 reads CSVFDRESYGYTF. CDR3 in DNA: TGCAGCGTTTTTGACAGGGAGAGCTATGGCTACACCTTC. The chain joins TRBV29-1 to TRBJ1-2; 7 nucleotides agree with TRBD1. CDR1 and CDR2 (germline): SQVTM, ANQGSEA. This CDR3 has 13 amino acids. The trim removed 5 bases at V and 4 bases at J, leaving 7 bases unmatched.

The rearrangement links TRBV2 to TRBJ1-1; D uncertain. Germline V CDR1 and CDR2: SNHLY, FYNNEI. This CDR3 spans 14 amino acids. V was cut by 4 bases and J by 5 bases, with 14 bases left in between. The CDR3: CASSVRLELTEAFF. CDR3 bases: TGTGCCAGCAGTGTCAGGTTGGAGCTGACTGAAGCTTTCTTT.

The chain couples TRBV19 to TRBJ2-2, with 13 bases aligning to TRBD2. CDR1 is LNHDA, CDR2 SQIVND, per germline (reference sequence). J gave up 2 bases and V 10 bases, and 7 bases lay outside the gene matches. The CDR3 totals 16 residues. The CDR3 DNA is TGTGCCACCCAGACTAGCGGGGGGAAAAACACCGGGGAGCTGTTTTTT. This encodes CATQTSGGKNTGELFF. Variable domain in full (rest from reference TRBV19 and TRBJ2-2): DGGITQSPKYLFRKEGQNVTLSCEQNLNHDAMYWYRQDPGQGLRLIYYSQIVNDFQKGDIAEGYSVSREKKESFPLTVTSAQKNPTAFYLCATQTSGGKNTGELFFGEGSRLTVL.

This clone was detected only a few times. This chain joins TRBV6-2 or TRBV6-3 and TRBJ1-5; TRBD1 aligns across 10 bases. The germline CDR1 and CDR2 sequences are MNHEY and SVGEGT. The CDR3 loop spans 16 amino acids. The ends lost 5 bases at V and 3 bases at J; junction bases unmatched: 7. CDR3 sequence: CASSQRQGANNQPQHF. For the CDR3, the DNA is TGTGCCAGCAGTCAGCGACAGGGGGCGAACAATCAGCCCCAGCATTTT.

The CDR3 protein is CASSAQGTEAFF. The CDR3 DNA sequence: TGTGCCAGCAGTGCACAGGGGACTGAAGCTTTCTTT. This chain joins TRBV2 and TRBJ1-1; 7 positions agree with TRBD1. V gave up 4 bases and J gave up 5 bases; unmatched junction bases: 1. This CDR3 has 12 amino acids. The V gene's germline CDR1 is SNHLY and CDR2 FYNNEI.

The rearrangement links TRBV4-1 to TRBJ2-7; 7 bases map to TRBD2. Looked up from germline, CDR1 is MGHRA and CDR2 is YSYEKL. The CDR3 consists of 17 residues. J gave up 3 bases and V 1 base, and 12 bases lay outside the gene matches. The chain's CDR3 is CASSQVPTASGLYEQYF. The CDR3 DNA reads TGCGCCAGCAGCCAAGTGCCCACCGCTAGCGGACTCTACGAGCAGTACTTC.

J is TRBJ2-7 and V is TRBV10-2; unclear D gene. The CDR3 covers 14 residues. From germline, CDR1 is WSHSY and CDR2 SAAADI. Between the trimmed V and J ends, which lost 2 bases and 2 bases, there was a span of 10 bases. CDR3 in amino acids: CASSEGFPPYEQYF. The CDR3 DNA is TGCGCCAGCAGTGAGGGGTTCCCCCCCTACGAGCAGTACTTC.

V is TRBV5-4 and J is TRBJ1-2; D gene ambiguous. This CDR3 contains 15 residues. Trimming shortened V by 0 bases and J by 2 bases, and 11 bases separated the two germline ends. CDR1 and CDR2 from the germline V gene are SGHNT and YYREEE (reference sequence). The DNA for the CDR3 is TGTGCCAGCAGCTTGGAGAGGAAGGTGAACTATGGCTACACCTTC. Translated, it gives CASSLERKVNYGYTF.

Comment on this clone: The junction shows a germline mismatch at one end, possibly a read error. This CDR3 reads CASSPNSNQPQHF. CDR3 nucleotides: TGTGCCAGCAGTCCCAATAGCAATCAACCCCAGCATTTT. The chain couples TRBV7-9 to TRBJ1-5; D gene ambiguous. From germline, CDR1 is SEHNR and CDR2 FQNEAQ (reference sequence). CDR3 length: 13 residues.

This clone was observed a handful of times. The CDR3 spells CASSSYGYTF. CDR3 bases: TGTGCCAGCAGTTCCTATGGCTACACCTTC. This sequence joins TRBV28 and TRBJ1-2; unclear D gene. V lost 4 bases and J lost 4, with 1 base in between. The V gene's germline CDR1 is MDHEN and CDR2 SYDVKM. The CDR3 length is 10 residues.

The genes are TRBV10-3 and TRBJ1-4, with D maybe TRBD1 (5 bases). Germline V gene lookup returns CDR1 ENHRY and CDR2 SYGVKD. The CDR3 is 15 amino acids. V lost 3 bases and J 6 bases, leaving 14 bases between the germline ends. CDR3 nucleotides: TGTGCCATCAGTGAATCCGACAGACCCCATGAAAAACTGTTTTTT. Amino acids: CAISESDRPHEKLFF.

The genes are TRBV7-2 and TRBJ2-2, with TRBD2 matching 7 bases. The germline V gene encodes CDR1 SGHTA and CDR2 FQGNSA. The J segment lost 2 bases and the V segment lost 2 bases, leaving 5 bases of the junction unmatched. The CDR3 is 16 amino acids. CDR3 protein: CASSLNQRGNTGELFF. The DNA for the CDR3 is TGTGCCAGCAGCTTAAACCAGCGGGGTAACACCGGGGAGCTGTTTTTT.

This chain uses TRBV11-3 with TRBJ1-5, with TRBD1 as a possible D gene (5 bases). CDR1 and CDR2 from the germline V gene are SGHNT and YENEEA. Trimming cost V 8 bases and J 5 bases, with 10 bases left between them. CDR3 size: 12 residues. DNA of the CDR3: TGTGCCAGCTCTCGGGGGGATCAGCCCCAGCATTTT. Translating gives CASSRGDQPQHF.

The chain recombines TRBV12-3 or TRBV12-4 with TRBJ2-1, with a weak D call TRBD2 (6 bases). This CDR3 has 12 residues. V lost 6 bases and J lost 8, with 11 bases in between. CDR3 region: CASSLSGDEQFF. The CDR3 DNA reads TGTGCCAGCAGCCTCTCGGGGGATGAGCAGTTCTTC.

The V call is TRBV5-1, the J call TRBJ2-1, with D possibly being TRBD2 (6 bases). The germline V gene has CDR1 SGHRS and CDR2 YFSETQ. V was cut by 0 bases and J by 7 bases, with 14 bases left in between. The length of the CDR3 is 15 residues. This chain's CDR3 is CASSLETTSRNEQFF. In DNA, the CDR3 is TGCGCCAGCAGCTTGGAGACTACTAGCCGGAATGAGCAGTTCTTC.